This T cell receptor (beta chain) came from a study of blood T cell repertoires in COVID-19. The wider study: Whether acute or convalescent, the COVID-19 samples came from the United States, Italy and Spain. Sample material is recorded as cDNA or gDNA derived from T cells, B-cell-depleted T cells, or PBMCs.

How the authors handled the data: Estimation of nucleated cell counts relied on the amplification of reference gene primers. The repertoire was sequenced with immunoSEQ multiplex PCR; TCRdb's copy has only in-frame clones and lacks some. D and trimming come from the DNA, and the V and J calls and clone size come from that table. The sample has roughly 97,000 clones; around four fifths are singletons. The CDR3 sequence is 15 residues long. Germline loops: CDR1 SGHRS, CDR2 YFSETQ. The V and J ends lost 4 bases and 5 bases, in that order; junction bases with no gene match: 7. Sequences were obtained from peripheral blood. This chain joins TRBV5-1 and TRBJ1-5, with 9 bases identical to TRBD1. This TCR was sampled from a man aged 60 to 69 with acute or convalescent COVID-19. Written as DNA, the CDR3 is TGCGCCAGCAGCGAAACAGGGGGCGCGGATCAGCCCCAGCATTTT. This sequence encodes CASSETGGADQPQHF.